The T cell receptor (beta chain) under discussion was sequenced for a study of tumor-infiltrating lymphocytes in localized non-small cell lung cancer (TCRdb year 2021). Regarding the research as a whole: Patients whose samples were collected after neoadjuvant chemotherapy, as well as both smokers and never-smokers and several histologies, were included in the cohort. The overall ICON cohort was composed of over a hundred surgical patients with localized non-small cell lung cancer whose tumors were resected. The paired tumor versus uninvolved lung comparison of immunoSEQ T-cell fraction included around 55 patients. Resected tumor tissue and uninvolved lung tissue described as non-adjacent to the tumor were contributed by each patient, with both tissues obtained from the same patient. Alongside flow cytometry, multiplex immunofluorescence, RNA-seq, exome sequencing and proteomics, TCR sequencing was applied to the same patients as one of several integrated assays.

Points on this clone: Its antigen specificity is not known. Per-base qualities were not stored, and no clone one base away is much larger.

The first patient joined ICON in early 2016, and enrollment wrapped up when the last patient was enrolled in late 2018. Fresh tumor and matched uninvolved tissue for in-depth immune analyses, including TCR sequencing, were collected from a subcohort of 76 patients. DNA for TCR sequencing was isolated from bulk tissue, and no cell sorting was done. Overall study outcomes, separate from this receptor: The TCR-derived T-cell fraction showed no difference between the flow cytometry-defined immunotypes IM1 (good prognosis) and IM2 (poor prognosis). Since assay coverage differed from patient to patient depending on how much tissue was available, TCR sequencing was done for only a subset of the cohort. Different pieces of the same tissue were used for different assays, so technical variation could not be separated from intratumor heterogeneity. TCRbeta sequencing supported higher T cell infiltration in tumors than in uninvolved lung tissue, consistent with immunofluorescence CD3 counts.

TCR sequencing with the immunoSEQ assay provided the T-cell fraction in tumor and uninvolved lung tissue. Per the source publication's procedure: For survival analysis, patients were divided into high (upper tertile) and low (lower two tertiles) T-cell fraction groups, which were compared by log-rank test. A signed-rank test was used to test paired tumor versus uninvolved lung differences in T-cell fraction. Entries here come from immuneACCESS through TCRdb and include only in-frame sequences with V and J called. Some clones fail to appear in such tables; in the studies checked, an unresolved V gene covers under half of the shortfall, and the cause of the remainder is unknown. The V and J calls and clone size come from that table; D and trimming were worked out from the DNA. This sample gives some 6,000 clones in total; approximately 70% of them show up just once. The ten largest make up 11% to 15% of the sample.

Cut back by 0 bases and 2 bases, the V and J ends lie 6 bases apart. Measured from the cysteine to the phenylalanine, the CDR3 is 14 residues long. This entry keeps only the CDR3 DNA: 42 bases, framed from base 1. As encoded in the germline V gene, CDR1 is SGHNT while CDR2 is YENEEA. Sequenced input: uninvolved lung tissue not adjacent to the tumor. The sequence was collected from a human donor with non-small cell lung cancer. The rearrangement joined TRBV11-3 to TRBJ2-3; no D gene call is confident. The CDR3 corresponds to CASSLDPSTDTQYF. The DNA sequence follows: TGTGCCAGCAGCTTAGATCCTTCCACAGATACGCAGTATTTT.